The clone carrying this TCR beta chain was counted only a few times. What it binds is not known. This specimen belongs to a study of CD8+ T cells in alopecia areata. Isolated RNA was reverse transcribed into cDNA used as the sequencing template. Generated by immunoSEQ multiplex PCR, the TCRdb table keeps only in-frame clones and is missing some. The table includes some 240,000 clones, 50% to 60% detected once. Study-wide results and caveats: Affected scalp, especially in alopecia totalis/universalis, had a higher clonality than normal scalp did.

The CDR3 has 10 residues. With 8 bases removed from V and 6 bases from J, the gap between germline ends came to 11 bases. Germline V CDR1 and CDR2: GTSNPN, SVGIG (reference sequence). Treatment noted: oral pan-JAK inhibitor, 5-10 mg twice daily. Alopecia areata patients provided lesional scalp punch biopsies and peripheral blood, both collected for the study. V usage is TRBV30 and J usage is TRBJ2-7, with a tentative D call TRBD2 (5 bases). This sequence originates from a human donor with alopecia areata. Sequenced material: CD4+ T cells sorted from blood, taken at week 4, from a patient treated with tofacitinib. The CDR3 nucleotides are TGTGCCGCCGGACTTTCCGAGCAGTACTTC. Its protein product is CAAGLSEQYF.